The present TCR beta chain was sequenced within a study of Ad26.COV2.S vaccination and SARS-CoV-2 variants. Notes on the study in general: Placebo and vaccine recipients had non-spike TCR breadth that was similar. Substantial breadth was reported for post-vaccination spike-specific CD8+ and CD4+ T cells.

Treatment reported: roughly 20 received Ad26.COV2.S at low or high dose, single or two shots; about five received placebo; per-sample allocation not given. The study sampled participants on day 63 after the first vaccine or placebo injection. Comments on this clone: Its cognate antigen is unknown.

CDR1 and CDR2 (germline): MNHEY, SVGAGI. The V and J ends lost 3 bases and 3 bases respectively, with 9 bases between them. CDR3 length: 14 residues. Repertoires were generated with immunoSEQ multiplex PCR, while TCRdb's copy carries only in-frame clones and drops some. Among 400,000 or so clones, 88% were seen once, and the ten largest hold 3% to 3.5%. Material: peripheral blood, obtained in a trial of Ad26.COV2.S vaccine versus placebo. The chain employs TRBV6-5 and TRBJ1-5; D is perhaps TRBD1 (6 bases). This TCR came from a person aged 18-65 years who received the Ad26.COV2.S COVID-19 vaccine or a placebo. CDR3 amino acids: CASSYTGTNQPQHF. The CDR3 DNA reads TGTGCCAGCAGTTATACAGGGACCAATCAGCCCCAGCATTTT.